This TCR beta chain was recorded in a study of response to subunit inactivated influenza vaccine (dated by TCRdb to between 2018 and 2020). Background for the entire study: To follow how T cells responded to a trivalent subunit inactivated influenza vaccine, the researchers relied on deep quantitative profiling of the T cell receptor repertoire.

Study-wide findings and limitations: The authors suggested that each seasonal influenza vaccination may recruit only a limited number of new T cells.

This clonotype was picked up many times. The antigen it binds to is not known. One base away there is no much larger clone; base qualities are not given. Library construction relied on RT-PCR. Sequencing used an Illumina HiSeq 2500. TCRdb reprocessed the public reads (quality trimming at Q25 with fastp, clone calling with MiXCR) and kept in-frame beta chains. Entries are consolidated by CDR3 protein sequence, retaining the most common genes and DNA. For this sample the table gives 630,000 or so distinct CDR3 sequences, of which around 14% were detected only once. The leading ten clones occupy around 10% of the sample. The receptor's source is a man aged 50-60 years who received an inactivated influenza vaccine. Donor details come from another sample of the same person, matched by shared clones. Sequenced material: PBMCs from blood, taken about 13 days after vaccination.

The CDR3 here reads CASSQERTDRVQINTEAFF. The bases read TGTGCCAGCAGCCAAGAGAGGACAGACAGGGTTCAGATAAACACTGAAGCTTTCTTT. Recombination joined TRBV4-2 with TRBJ1-1; 7 bases in the middle match TRBD1. CDR1 and CDR2 are drawn from the germline V gene: LGHNA, YNFKEQ. The V end gives up 0 bases and the J end 2 bases, leaving 15 bases in the junction not matched to a gene. From cysteine to phenylalanine, the CDR3 is 19 amino acids long. The only DNA kept is the CDR3, 57 bases in frame from the first base.